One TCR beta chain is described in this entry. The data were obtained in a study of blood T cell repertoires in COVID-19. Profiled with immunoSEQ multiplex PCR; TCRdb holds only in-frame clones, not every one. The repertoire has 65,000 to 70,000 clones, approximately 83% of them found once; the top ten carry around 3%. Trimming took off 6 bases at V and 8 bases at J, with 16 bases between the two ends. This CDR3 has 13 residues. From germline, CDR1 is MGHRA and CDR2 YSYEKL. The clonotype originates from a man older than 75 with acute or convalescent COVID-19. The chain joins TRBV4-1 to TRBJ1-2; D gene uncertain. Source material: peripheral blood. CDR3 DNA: TGCGCCAGCAGTCTGACGGGGAATTGGGGCTACACCTTC. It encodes CASSLTGNWGYTF.